Below, 9 T cell receptor beta chains from the same sample are listed, as sequenced in a study of preoperative IRX-2 immunotherapy in early breast cancer. Treatment described: preoperative locoregional IRX-2 cytokine immunotherapy. This table comes from immunoSEQ multiplex PCR, and its TCRdb copy is limited to in-frame clones, with some not included. The table records about 24,000 clones, over 85% of them present only once. The starting material was tumor tissue, obtained after IRX-2 immunotherapy. All receptors come from a human donor with breast cancer.

The chain carries TRBV11-2 and TRBJ2-3; D unclear. The V gene's germline CDR1 is SGHAT and CDR2 FQNNGV. The CDR3 spans 12 residues. V shed 5 bases and J shed 3 bases, with 6 bases lying between them. In DNA form, the CDR3 reads TGTGCCAGCAGCCCAACAACAGATACGCAGTATTTT. As protein: CASSPTTDTQYF. The entire variable domain, with the rest obtained from reference TRBV11-2 and TRBJ2-3, is as follows: EAGVAQSPRYKIIEKRQSVAFWCNPISGHATLYWYQQILGQGPKLLIQFQNNGVVDDSQLPKDRFSAERLKGVDSTLKIQPAKLEDSAVYLCASSPTTDTQYFGPGTRLTVL.

The rearrangement links TRBV5-8 to TRBJ1-3; 8 bases are shared with TRBD1. Germline V CDR1 and CDR2: SGHTS, YDEGEE. The CDR3 has 15 residues. V was pared by 3 bases and J by 5 bases, with 7 bases of the junction left unmatched. The CDR3 sequence: CASSYGTGHRNTIYF. The CDR3 DNA reads TGTGCCAGCAGCTACGGGACAGGACACCGAAACACCATATATTTT. Full variable domain (outside the CDR3, taken from reference TRBV5-8 and TRBJ1-3): EAGVTQSPTHLIKTRGQQATLRCSPISGHTSVYWYQQALGLGLQFLLWYDEGEERNRGNFPPRFSGRQFPNYSSELNVNALELEDSALYLCASSYGTGHRNTIYFGEGSWLTVV.

The chain couples TRBV5-4 to TRBJ1-6, with 8 bases lining up with TRBD1. The CDR3 has 13 amino acids. Germline loops: CDR1 SGHNT, CDR2 YYREEE (reference sequence). V shed 3 bases, J shed 14 bases, and the junction held 7 bases outside the gene matches. CDR3 loop: CASSSGQVKALHF. The CDR3 bases are TGTGCCAGCAGCTCGGGACAGGTAAAGGCCCTCCACTTT.

This sequence joins TRBV6-6 and TRBJ2-3; 9 bases are shared with TRBD2. CDR1 is MNHNY and CDR2 is SVGAGI in the germline V gene (reference sequence). There are 15 residues in the CDR3. V lost 4 bases to trimming and J lost 2 bases; unmatched junction nucleotides: 4. The CDR3 loop reads CASSSPSGDTDTQYF. The CDR3, as DNA: TGTGCCAGCAGTTCTCCTAGCGGGGACACAGATACGCAGTATTTT.

The V gene is TRBV5-1, the J gene TRBJ2-2; D is unresolved. The CDR3 spans 15 residues. V lost 4 bases and J lost 3, with 13 bases in between. The germline V gene has CDR1 SGHRS and CDR2 YFSETQ. For the CDR3, the DNA is TGCGCCAGCAGCCTTAGGGCGGTGGACACCGGGGAGCTGTTTTTT. Amino acid sequence: CASSLRAVDTGELFF. Based on the CDR3 plus reference TRBV5-1 and TRBJ2-2, the full variable domain is KAGVTQTPRYLIKTRGQQVTLSCSPISGHRSVSWYQQTPGQGLQFLFEYFSETQRNKGNFPGRFSGRQFSNSRSEMNVSTLELGDSALYLCASSLRAVDTGELFFGEGSRLTVL.

Only a few counts were recorded for this clone. The chain combines TRBV6-6 with TRBJ2-1; no clear D gene. Trimming removed 2 bases from V and 0 bases from J, with 8 bases in between. The germline V gene has CDR1 MNHNY and CDR2 SVGAGI (reference sequence). The CDR3 has 15 amino acids. The CDR3 spells CASSYGLSSYNEQFF. Written as DNA, the CDR3 is TGTGCCAGCAGTTACGGGCTGAGCTCCTACAATGAGCAGTTCTTC.

The genes are TRBV10-3 and TRBJ1-4; D might be TRBD1 (5 bases). CDR1 is ENHRY, CDR2 SYGVKD, per germline. Trimming removed 6 bases at V and 4 bases at J, with 6 bases between. This CDR3 is 12 amino acids long. CDR3 amino acids: CAIRGDNEKLFF. CDR3 coding DNA: TGTGCCATCAGAGGGGATAATGAAAAACTGTTTTTT.

This chain uses TRBV19 with TRBJ1-4, with D unclear. This CDR3 contains 14 residues. Germline values: CDR1 LNHDA, CDR2 SQIVND (reference sequence). V lost 6 bases to trimming and J lost 8 bases, with 16 bases between them. CDR3 in DNA: TGTGCCAGTAGGCCTTCGGGGTTGAGGGAAAAACTGTTTTTT. Translating it yields CASRPSGLREKLFF. The variable domain in full, with the rest retrieved from reference TRBV19 and TRBJ1-4, is DGGITQSPKYLFRKEGQNVTLSCEQNLNHDAMYWYRQDPGQGLRLIYYSQIVNDFQKGDIAEGYSVSREKKESFPLTVTSAQKNPTAFYLCASRPSGLREKLFFGSGTQLSVL.

The chain has TRBV7-9 and TRBJ1-1, with D unresolved. Germline values: CDR1 SEHNR, CDR2 FQNEAQ (reference sequence). The CDR3 consists of 12 residues. Deletions cut 1 base from V and 5 bases from J, with 5 bases between. The CDR3 DNA reads as TGTGCCAGCAGCTTAGGTCTTACTGAAGCTTTCTTT. Translating it yields CASSLGLTEAFF.